This TCR beta chain derives from a study of T cells in Graves' hyperthyroidism and ophthalmopathy. Points from the study as a whole: Blood also showed most of the thyroid clonotypes that were expanded above 0.001.

With 5 bases removed from V and 5 bases from J, the gap between germline ends came to 15 bases. CDR1 and CDR2 from the germline V gene are LNHDA and SQIVND (reference sequence). The CDR3 is made up of 14 amino acids. To note about this clonotype: No antigen is known for it.

Using RNA transcripts as the source, TCR beta CDR3 regions were amplified. The TCR CDR3 first-round RT-PCR relied on the HTBI primer set. TCRdb re-called the multiplex PCR reads with MiXCR, one entry per CDR3 protein. The sample contains approximately 640,000 distinct CDR3 sequences, roughly 17% of which appear only once. Exclusion of a patient resulted from uncontrolled infection, other autoimmune disease, pregnancy or lactation. Sample: blood. The receptor was derived from a man aged 45 to 65 with Graves' hyperthyroidism. The V gene is TRBV19, the J gene TRBJ2-5; weak D call: TRBD1 (5 bases). The CDR3 reads CASSSGSVGETQYF. CDR3 DNA sequence: TGTGCCAGTAGTTCAGGGTCCGTTGGGGAGACCCAGTACTTC.